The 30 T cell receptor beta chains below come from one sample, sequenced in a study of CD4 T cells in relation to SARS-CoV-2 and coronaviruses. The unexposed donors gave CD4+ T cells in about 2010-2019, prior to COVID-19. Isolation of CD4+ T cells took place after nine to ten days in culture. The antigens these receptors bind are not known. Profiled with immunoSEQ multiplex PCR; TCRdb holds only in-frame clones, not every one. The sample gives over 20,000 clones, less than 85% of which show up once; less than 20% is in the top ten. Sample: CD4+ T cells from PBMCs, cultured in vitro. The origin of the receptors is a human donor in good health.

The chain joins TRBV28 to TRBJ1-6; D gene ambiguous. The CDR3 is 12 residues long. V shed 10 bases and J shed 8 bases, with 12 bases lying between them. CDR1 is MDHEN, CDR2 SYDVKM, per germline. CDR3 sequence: CATQGGDSPLHF. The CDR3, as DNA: TGTGCCACCCAAGGCGGGGATTCACCCCTCCACTTT.

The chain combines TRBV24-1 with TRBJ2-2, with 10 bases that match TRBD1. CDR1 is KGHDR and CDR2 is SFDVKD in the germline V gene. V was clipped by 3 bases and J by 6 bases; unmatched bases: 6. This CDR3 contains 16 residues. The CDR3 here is CATSDPGQGSPGELFF. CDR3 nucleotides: TGTGCCACCAGTGATCCGGGACAGGGGTCGCCCGGGGAGCTGTTTTTT.

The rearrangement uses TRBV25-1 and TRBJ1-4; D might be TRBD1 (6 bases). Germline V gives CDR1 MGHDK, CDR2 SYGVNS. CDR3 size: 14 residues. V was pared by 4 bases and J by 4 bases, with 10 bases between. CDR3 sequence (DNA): TGTGCCAGCAGTGCGGGGGCCTATAATGAAAAACTGTTTTTT. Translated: CASSAGAYNEKLFF. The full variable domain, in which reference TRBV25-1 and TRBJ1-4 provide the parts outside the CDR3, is EADIYQTPRYLVIGTGKKITLECSQTMGHDKMYWYQQDPGMELHLIHYSYGVNSTEKGDLSSESTVSRIRTEHFPLTLESARPSHTSQYLCASSAGAYNEKLFFGSGTQLSVL.

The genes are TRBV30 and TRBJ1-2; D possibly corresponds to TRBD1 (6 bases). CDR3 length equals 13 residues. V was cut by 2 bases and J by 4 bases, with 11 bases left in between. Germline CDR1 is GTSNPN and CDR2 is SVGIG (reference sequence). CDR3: CAWSTPTGYGYTF. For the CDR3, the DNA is TGTGCCTGGAGTACTCCGACAGGCTATGGCTACACCTTC.

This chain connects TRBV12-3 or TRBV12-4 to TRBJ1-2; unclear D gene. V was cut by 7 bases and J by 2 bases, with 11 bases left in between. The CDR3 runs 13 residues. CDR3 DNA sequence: TGTGCCAGCACGTTGACCCTGAACTATGGCTACACCTTC. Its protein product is CASTLTLNYGYTF.

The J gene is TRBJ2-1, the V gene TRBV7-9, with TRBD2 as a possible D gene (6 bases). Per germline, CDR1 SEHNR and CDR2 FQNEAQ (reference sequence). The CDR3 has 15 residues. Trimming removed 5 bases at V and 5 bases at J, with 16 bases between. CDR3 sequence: CASSRRSSGNNEQFF. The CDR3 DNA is TGTGCCAGCAGCCGCAGGAGTAGCGGTAACAATGAGCAGTTCTTC. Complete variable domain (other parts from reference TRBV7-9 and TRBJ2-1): DTGVSQNPRHKITKRGQNVTFRCDPISEHNRLYWYRQTLGQGPEFLTYFQNEAQLEKSRLLSDRFSAERPKGSFSTLEIQRTEQGDSAMYLCASSRRSSGNNEQFFGPGTRLTVL.

The CDR3 protein is CASSLAWGGTLNTEAFF. DNA for the CDR3: TGTGCCAGCAGCTTGGCCTGGGGGGGGACTCTGAACACTGAAGCTTTCTTT. The chain couples TRBV5-5 to TRBJ1-1; perhaps TRBD1 as D (5 bases). Germline assignment: CDR1 SGHKS and CDR2 YYEKEE (reference sequence). The ends were cut back, 0 bases at V and 0 bases at J, with 15 bases in the middle. The CDR3 length is 17 residues.

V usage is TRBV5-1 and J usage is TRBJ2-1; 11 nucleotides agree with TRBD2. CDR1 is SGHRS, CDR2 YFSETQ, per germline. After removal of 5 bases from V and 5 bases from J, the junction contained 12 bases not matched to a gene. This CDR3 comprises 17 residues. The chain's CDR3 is CASRTSGILSYDNEQFF. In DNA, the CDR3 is TGCGCCAGCAGGACTAGCGGGATCCTTTCATACGACAATGAGCAGTTCTTC.

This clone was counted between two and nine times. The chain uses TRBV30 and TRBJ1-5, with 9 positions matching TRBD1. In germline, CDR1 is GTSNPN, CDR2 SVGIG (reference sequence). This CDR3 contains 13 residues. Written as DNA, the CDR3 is TGTGATGCGAAGGGACAGGGAGGTCAGCCCCAGCATTTT. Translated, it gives CDAKGQGGQPQHF. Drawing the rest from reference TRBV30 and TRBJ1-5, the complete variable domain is SQTIHQWPATLVQPVGSPLSLECTVEGTSNPNLYWYRQAAGRGLQLLFYSVGIGQISSEVPQNLSASRPQDRQFILSSKKLLLSDSGFYLCDAKGQGGQPQHFGDGTRLSIL.

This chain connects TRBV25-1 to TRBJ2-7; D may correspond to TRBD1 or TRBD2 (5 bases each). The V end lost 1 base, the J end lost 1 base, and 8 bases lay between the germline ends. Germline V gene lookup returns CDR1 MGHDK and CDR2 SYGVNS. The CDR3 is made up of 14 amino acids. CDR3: CASSEFEGSYEQYF. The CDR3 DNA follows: TGTGCCAGCAGTGAATTTGAGGGGTCCTACGAGCAGTACTTC.

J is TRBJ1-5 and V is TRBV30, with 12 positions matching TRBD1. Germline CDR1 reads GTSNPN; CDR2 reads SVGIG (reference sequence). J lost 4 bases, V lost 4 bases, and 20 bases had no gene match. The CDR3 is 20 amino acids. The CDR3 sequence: CAWKAGQGARDGRGNQPQHF. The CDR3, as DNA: TGTGCCTGGAAAGCGGGACAGGGGGCCAGGGATGGTAGAGGTAATCAGCCCCAGCATTTT.

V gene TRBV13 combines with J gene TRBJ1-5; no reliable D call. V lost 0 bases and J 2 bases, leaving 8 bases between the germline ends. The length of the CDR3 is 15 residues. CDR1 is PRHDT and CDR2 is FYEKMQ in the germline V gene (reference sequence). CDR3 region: CASSLGLLGNQPQHF. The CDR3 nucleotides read TGTGCCAGCAGCTTAGGCCTCCTGGGCAATCAGCCCCAGCATTTT.

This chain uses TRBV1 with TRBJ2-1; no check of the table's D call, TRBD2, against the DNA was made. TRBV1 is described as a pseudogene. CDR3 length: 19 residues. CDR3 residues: CTSSQPGLADPMAPFEQFF. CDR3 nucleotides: TGCACCAGCAGCCAACCGGGACTAGCGGATCCTATGGCCCCGTTCGAGCAGTTCTTC.

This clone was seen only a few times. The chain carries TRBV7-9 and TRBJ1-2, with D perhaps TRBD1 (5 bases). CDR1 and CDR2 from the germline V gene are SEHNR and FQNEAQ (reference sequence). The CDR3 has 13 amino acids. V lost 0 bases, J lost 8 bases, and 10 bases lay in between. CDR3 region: CASSLAGAGGYTF. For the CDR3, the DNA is TGTGCCAGCAGCTTAGCAGGGGCGGGCGGCTACACCTTC. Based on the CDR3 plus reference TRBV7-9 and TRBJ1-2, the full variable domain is DTGVSQNPRHKITKRGQNVTFRCDPISEHNRLYWYRQTLGQGPEFLTYFQNEAQLEKSRLLSDRFSAERPKGSFSTLEIQRTEQGDSAMYLCASSLAGAGGYTFGSGTRLTVV.

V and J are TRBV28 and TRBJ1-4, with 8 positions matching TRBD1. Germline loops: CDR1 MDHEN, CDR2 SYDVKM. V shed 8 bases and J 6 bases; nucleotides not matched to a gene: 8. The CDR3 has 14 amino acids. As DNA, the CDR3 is TGTGCCAGCGGGAGGACAGGGCCTGATGAAAAACTGTTTTTT. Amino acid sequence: CASGRTGPDEKLFF.

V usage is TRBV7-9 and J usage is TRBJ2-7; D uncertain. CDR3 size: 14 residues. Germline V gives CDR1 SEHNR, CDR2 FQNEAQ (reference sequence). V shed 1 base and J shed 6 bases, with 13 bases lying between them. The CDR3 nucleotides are TGTGCCAGCAGCTTAGAGATCGCGAGGTCCGAGCAGTACTTC. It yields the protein CASSLEIARSEQYF. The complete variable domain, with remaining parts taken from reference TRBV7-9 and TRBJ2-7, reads DTGVSQNPRHKITKRGQNVTFRCDPISEHNRLYWYRQTLGQGPEFLTYFQNEAQLEKSRLLSDRFSAERPKGSFSTLEIQRTEQGDSAMYLCASSLEIARSEQYFGPGTRLTVT.

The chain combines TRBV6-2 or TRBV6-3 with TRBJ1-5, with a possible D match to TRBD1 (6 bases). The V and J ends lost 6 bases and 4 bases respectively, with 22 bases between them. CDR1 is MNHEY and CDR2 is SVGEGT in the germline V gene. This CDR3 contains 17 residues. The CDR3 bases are TGTGCCAGCAGCCTAAGAGGGAATGGGGGGCTAAATCAGCCCCAGCATTTT. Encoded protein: CASSLRGNGGLNQPQHF.

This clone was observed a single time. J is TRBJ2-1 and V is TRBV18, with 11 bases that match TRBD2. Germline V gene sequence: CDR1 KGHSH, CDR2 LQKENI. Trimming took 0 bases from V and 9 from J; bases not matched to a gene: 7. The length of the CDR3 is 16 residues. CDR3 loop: CASSPPSLAGESEQFF. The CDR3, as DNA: TGTGCCAGCTCACCACCCTCACTAGCGGGAGAATCTGAGCAGTTCTTC.

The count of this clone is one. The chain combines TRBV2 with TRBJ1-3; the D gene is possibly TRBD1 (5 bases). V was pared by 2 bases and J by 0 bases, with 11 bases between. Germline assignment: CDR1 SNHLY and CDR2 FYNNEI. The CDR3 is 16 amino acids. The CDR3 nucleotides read TGTGCCAGCAGTGAATCTGGACACCACTCTGGAAACACCATATATTTT. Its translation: CASSESGHHSGNTIYF.

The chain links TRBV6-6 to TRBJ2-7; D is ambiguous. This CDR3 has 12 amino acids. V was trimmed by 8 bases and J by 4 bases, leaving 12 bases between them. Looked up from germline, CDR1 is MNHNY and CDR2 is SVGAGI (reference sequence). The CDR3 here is CASGNSPYEQYF. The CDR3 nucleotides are TGTGCCAGCGGGAACAGCCCTTACGAGCAGTACTTC.

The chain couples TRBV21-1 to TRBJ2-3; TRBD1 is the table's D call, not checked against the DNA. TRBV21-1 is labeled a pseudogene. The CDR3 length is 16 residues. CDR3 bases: TGTGCCAGCAGCAAAGTAGGGGCAATCTGGCGGGATACGCAGTATTTT. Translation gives CASSKVGAIWRDTQYF.

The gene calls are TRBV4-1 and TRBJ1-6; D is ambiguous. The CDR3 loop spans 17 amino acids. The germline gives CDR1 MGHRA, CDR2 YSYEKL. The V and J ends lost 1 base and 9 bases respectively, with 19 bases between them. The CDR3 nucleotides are TGCGCCAGCAGCCAAGCTTCAGCCGTATCGGGTATTTCACCCCTCCACTTT. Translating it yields CASSQASAVSGISPLHF.

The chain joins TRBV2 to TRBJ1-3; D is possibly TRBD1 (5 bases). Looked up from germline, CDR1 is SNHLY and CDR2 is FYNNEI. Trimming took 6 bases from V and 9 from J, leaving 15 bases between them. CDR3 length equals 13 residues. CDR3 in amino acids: CASRKLAGGTIYF. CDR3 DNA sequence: TGTGCCAGCAGGAAATTAGCCGGGGGCACCATATATTTT. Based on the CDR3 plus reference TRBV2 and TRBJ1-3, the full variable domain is EPEVTQTPSHQVTQMGQEVILRCVPISNHLYFYWYRQILGQKVEFLVSFYNNEISEKSEIFDDQFSVERPDGSNFTLKIRSTKLEDSAMYFCASRKLAGGTIYFGEGSWLTVV.

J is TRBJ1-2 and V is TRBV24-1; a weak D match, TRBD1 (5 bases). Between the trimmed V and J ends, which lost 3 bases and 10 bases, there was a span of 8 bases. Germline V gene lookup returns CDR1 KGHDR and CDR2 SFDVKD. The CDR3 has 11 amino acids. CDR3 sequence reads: CATSDHGAYTF. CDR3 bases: TGTGCCACCAGTGATCACGGGGCCTACACCTTC.

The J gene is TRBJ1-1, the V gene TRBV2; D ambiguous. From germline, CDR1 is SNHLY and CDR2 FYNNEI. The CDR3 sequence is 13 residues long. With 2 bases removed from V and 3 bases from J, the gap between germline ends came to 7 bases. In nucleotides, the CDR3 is TGTGCCAGCAGTGAAATCGGGGACACTGAAGCTTTCTTT. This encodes CASSEIGDTEAFF. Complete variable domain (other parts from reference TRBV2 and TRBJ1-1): EPEVTQTPSHQVTQMGQEVILRCVPISNHLYFYWYRQILGQKVEFLVSFYNNEISEKSEIFDDQFSVERPDGSNFTLKIRSTKLEDSAMYFCASSEIGDTEAFFGQGTRLTVV.

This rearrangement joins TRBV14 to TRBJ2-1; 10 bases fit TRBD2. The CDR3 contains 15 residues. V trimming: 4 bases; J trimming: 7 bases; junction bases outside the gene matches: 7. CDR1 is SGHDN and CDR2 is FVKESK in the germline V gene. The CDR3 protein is CASSPPSGSVNEQFF. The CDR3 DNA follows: TGTGCCAGCAGCCCCCCTAGCGGGAGTGTGAATGAGCAGTTCTTC.

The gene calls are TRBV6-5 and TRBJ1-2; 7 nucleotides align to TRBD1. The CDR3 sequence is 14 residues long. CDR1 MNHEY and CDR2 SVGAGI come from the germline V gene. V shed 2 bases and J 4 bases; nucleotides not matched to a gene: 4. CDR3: CASSYQRDSYGYTF. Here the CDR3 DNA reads TGTGCCAGCAGTTACCAAAGGGACAGCTATGGCTACACCTTC.

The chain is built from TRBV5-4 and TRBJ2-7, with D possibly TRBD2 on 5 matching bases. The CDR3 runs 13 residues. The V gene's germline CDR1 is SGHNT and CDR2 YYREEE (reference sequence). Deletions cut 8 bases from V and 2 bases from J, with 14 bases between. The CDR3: CARVLEPPYEQYF. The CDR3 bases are TGTGCCAGAGTACTAGAACCCCCCTACGAGCAGTACTTC.

This chain's CDR3 is CASSMRGLNQPQHF. CDR3 DNA sequence: TGTGCCAGTAGTATGAGGGGGCTTAATCAGCCCCAGCATTTT. This rearrangement joins TRBV19 to TRBJ1-5; 7 nucleotides align to TRBD1. V shed 3 bases and J 4 bases; nucleotides not matched to a gene: 3. CDR3 size: 14 residues. The germline gives CDR1 LNHDA, CDR2 SQIVND (reference sequence).

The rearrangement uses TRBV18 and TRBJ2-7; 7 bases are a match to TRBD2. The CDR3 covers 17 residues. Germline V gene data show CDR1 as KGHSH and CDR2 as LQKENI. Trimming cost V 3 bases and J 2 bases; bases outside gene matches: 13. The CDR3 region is CASSPPLIAGGPYEQYF. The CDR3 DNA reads TGTGCCAGCTCACCCCCCTTAATAGCGGGCGGACCCTACGAGCAGTACTTC.